This T cell receptor (beta chain) derives from a study of T cells after yellow fever vaccination. The trim removed 5 bases at V and 9 bases at J, leaving 3 bases unmatched. The CDR3 runs 12 residues. The germline gives CDR1 SGHAT, CDR2 FQDESV (reference sequence). TCRdb independently ran MiXCR on the 5' RACE reads; one entry per CDR3 protein. The sample has 400,000 to 650,000 distinct CDR3 sequences, around a fifth seen once; the top ten hold roughly a sixth. This receptor was obtained from a man younger than 35 who received the YFV17D yellow fever vaccine. The chain carries TRBV11-1 and TRBJ2-1; 8 bases are a match to TRBD2. The material sequenced was PBMCs, taken 21 days after the first yellow fever vaccination. CDR3 protein: CASSIGGAEQFF. The DNA for the CDR3 is TGTGCCAGCAGCATCGGGGGGGCTGAGCAGTTCTTC.